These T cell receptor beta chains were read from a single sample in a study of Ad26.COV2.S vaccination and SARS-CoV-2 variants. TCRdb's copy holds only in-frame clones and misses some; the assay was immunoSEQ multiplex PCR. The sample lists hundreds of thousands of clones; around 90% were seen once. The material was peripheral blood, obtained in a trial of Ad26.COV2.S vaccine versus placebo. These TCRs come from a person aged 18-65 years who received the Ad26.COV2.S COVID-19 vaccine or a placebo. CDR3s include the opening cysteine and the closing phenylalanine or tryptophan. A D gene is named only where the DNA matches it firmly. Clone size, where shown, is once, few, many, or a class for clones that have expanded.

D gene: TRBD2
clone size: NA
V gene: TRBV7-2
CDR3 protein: CASSTDQRGGADTQYF

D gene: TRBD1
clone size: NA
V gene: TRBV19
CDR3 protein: CASSKTGVVETQYF

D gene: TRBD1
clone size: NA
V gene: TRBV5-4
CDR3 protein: CASSFSNRGLGEQFF

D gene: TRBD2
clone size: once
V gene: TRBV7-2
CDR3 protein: CASSFLAGGYEQYF

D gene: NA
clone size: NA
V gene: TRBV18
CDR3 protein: CASSPQSLAWETQYF

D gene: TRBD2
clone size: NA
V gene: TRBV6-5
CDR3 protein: CANARAGGETQYF

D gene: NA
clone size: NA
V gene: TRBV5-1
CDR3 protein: CASSSGNTDTQYF

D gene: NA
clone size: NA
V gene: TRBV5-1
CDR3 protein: CASSPGRTNSKETQYF

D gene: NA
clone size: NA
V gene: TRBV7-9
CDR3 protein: CASSFGTIYGYTF

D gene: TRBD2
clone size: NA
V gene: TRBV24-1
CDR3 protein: CATSDLHLAGGGEQFF

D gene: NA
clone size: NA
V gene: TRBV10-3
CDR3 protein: CAISEYTAGNTIYF

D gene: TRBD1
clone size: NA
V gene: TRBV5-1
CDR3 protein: CASSNGQGPGREETQYF

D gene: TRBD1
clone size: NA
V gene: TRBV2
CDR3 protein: CASSPGTGRTYNSPLHF

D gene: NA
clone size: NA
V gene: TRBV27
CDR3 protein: CASSLSIEGKGGGYTF

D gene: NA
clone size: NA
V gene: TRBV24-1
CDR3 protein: CAKRSPPPSGPGGNQPQHF

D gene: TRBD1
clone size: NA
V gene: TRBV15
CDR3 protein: CATSRDRGQETQYF

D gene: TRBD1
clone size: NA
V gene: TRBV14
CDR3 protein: CASSRTGPHEQYF

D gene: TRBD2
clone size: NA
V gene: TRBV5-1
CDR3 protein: CASSLEAGAITGELFF

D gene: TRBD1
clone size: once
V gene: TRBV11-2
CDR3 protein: CASSLVFSGTGAYEQYF

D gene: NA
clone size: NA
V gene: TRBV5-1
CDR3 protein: CASSKRTTEASYGYTF

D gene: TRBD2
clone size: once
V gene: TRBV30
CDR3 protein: CAWSDLRLAGEQFF

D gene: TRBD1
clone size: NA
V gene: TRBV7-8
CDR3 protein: CASSLVGQGVADTQYF